This TCR beta chain came from a study of blood T cell repertoires in COVID-19. On the study more broadly: In each case, the material was cDNA or gDNA derived from T cells, B-cell-depleted T cells, or PBMCs.

The authors' processing: Amplification with reference gene primers provided the estimates of nucleated cell counts. The data were produced by immunoSEQ multiplex PCR, yet TCRdb's version contains in-frame clones alone and is incomplete. The DNA was the basis for D and trimming; V, J and clone size are from that table. The sample holds around 200,000 clones, about 88% seen once. Those enrolled, adults aged roughly 18 to 90 years, came from fewer than 25 US areas. Clinical histories supplied by participants themselves formed the basis of cohort assignment. Trimming pared 8 bases from V and 2 bases from J, leaving 12 bases between. Per germline, CDR1 MRHNA and CDR2 SNTAGT. There are 14 residues in the CDR3.

This chain uses TRBV6-4 with TRBJ2-2, with D possibly being TRBD2 (6 bases). The sequence came from a woman between 35 and 50 years old with acute COVID-19. The sample taken for sequencing was PBMCs or T cells enriched from blood (not recorded which). The CDR3 loop is CASRRDFNTGELFF. The CDR3 DNA reads TGTGCCAGCCGCCGGGACTTTAACACCGGGGAGCTGTTTTTT.